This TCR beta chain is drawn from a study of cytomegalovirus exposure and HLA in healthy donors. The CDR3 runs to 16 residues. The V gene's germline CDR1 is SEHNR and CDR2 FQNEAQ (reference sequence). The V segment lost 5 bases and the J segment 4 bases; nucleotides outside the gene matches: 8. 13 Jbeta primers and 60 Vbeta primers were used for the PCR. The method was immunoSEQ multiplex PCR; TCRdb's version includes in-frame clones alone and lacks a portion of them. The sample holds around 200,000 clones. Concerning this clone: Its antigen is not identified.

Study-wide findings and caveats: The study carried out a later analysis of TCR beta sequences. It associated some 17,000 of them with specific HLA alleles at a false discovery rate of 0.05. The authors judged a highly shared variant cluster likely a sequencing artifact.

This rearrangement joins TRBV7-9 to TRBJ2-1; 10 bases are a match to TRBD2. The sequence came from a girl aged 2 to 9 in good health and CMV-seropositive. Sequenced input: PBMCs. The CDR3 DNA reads TGTGCCAGCAGCCCGCCCCTAGCGGGAGTTTACAATGAGCAGTTCTTC. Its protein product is CASSPPLAGVYNEQFF.